Each of the 20 T cell receptor beta chains below was sequenced from the same sample in a study of tumor and adjacent non-tumor tissue in lung cancer. TCRbeta libraries were built with three rounds of nested PCR, modified from ARM-PCR. TCRdb passed the multiplex PCR reads through MiXCR, listing each CDR3 protein once. Of 45,000 or so distinct CDR3 sequences listed, roughly 60% were seen once; the top ten hold around 17%. No cell sorting was done before RNA was extracted from the tissue. More than 3 cm separated this lung sample from the edge of the tumor. The material sequenced was distant non-tumor lung tissue. Receptors originate from a woman between 35 and 50 years old with non-small cell lung cancer.

Regarding this clonotype: A read error may account for a junction end that differs from germline. This sequence joins TRBV20-1 and TRBJ2-2; 8 bases line up with TRBD2. The CDR3 length is 13 residues. Looked up from germline, CDR1 is DFQATT and CDR2 is SNEGSKA (reference sequence). The CDR3, as DNA: TGCAGTGCAGAAGCGGGAGTATCCGGGGAGCCGTTTTTT. Translating gives CSAEAGVSGEPFF.

As for this clonotype: Its ends do not fully match the called genes, so a read error is possible. The V call is TRBV6-5, the J call TRBJ2-2, with a tentative D call TRBD2 (5 bases). The CDR3 length is 11 residues. CDR1 MNHEY and CDR2 SVGAGI come from the germline V gene. CDR3 nucleotides: TGTGCCAGCCGGTGGAACGGGGAACTGTTTTTT. Translating it yields CASRWNGELFF.

The chain combines TRBV4-2 with TRBJ2-1, with TRBD1 identical over 8 bases. Germline V gives CDR1 LGHNA, CDR2 YNFKEQ. CDR3 size: 15 residues. The CDR3 DNA follows: TGTGCTAGCGGCCCTGGACAGGGACCCTACAATGAGCAGTTCTTC. Translated: CASGPGQGPYNEQFF.

Many counts were recorded for this clonotype. This CDR3 is CASSLVNQETQYF. The CDR3 DNA follows: TGTGCCAGCAGTCTAGTGAATCAAGAGACCCAGTACTTC. The chain uses TRBV28 and TRBJ2-5; D uncertain. With 5 bases removed from V and 2 bases from J, the gap between germline ends came to 9 bases. Germline CDR1 and CDR2: MDHEN and SYDVKM. This CDR3 contains 13 residues.

The gene calls are TRBV6-1 and TRBJ2-7; a weak D match, TRBD2 (6 bases). Germline lookup yields CDR1 MNHNS and CDR2 SASEGT. The length of the CDR3 is 14 residues. CDR3 residues: CTSRRSGGSYEQYF. The CDR3 nucleotides read TGTACAAGCAGACGATCCGGGGGTTCCTACGAGCAGTACTTC.

Worth noting for this clonotype: It may be a read error: a sequence one base away is much more abundant. V is TRBV5-4 and J is TRBJ2-2, with D perhaps being TRBD1 or TRBD2 (5 bases each). V lost 9 bases and J lost 1, with 10 bases in between. Germline CDR1 and CDR2: SGHNT and YYREEE (reference sequence). This CDR3 is 13 amino acids long. CDR3 protein: CANGGQNTGELFF. The CDR3 nucleotides read TGTGCCAACGGAGGACAGAACACCGGGGAGCTGTTTTTT.

The chain joins TRBV4-2 to TRBJ2-3, with D possibly TRBD2 on 6 matching bases. The CDR3 loop spans 14 amino acids. CDR1 is LGHNA and CDR2 is YNFKEQ in the germline V gene. The V gene lost 4 bases and the J gene lost 7 bases, with 15 bases spanning the gap. The CDR3 protein is CASSLGGTLNTQYF. The DNA for the CDR3 is TGTGCCAGCAGCCTAGGAGGGACGTTAAATACGCAGTATTTT.

This clonotype was recorded at least ten times. The CDR3 reads CAWSGGAGAWDQPQHF. CDR3 nucleotide sequence: TGTGCCTGGAGTGGCGGGGCAGGGGCGTGGGATCAGCCCCAGCATTTT. The V call is TRBV30, the J call TRBJ1-5, with a tentative D call TRBD1 (6 bases). The germline V gene encodes CDR1 GTSNPN and CDR2 SVGIG (reference sequence). V lost 1 base and J lost 5, with 18 bases in between. This CDR3 contains 16 residues.

A remark on this clonotype: A junction end diverges from the germline sequence, so it may reflect a read error. The gene calls are TRBV4-2 and TRBJ2-3; TRBD2 aligns across 7 bases. In germline, CDR1 is LGHNA, CDR2 YNFKEQ. The CDR3 runs to 15 residues. CDR3 residues: CASNLTSDHTDTQYF. In DNA form, the CDR3 reads TGTGCCAGCAACCTAACTAGCGATCACACAGATACACAGTATTTT.

To note about this clonotype: A much larger clone differs from this one at a single base, so this may be a read error. The rearrangement joins TRBV28 to TRBJ1-3; a weak D match, TRBD1 (6 bases). Germline V gives CDR1 MDHEN, CDR2 SYDVKM. The CDR3 contains 17 residues. CDR3 nucleotide sequence: TGTACCAGCAGTTCCGCCTTGGGGGGCCGGTCTGTGAACACCATATATTTT. It translates to CTSSSALGGRSVNTIYF.

At least ten counts were recorded for this clonotype. Here the CDR3 reads CSARNALFTDTQYF. The CDR3 coding sequence is TGCAGTGCTAGAAATGCCCTCTTCACAGATACGCAGTATTTT. The genes are TRBV20-1 and TRBJ2-3; no firm D call. The germline V gene encodes CDR1 DFQATT and CDR2 SNEGSKA (reference sequence). The CDR3 runs 14 residues. Trimming took off 2 bases at V and 2 bases at J, with 11 bases between the two ends.

This clonotype showed up just a few times. The genes are TRBV28 and TRBJ1-2, with 9 bases matching TRBD1. Germline trimming cut 10 bases from V and 5 bases from J; bases unmatched to any gene: 11. CDR1 MDHEN and CDR2 SYDVKM come from the germline V gene. The CDR3 sequence is 14 residues long. The CDR3 is CANIGTGRIYGYTF. CDR3 DNA: TGTGCCAACATTGGGACAGGGAGGATTTATGGCTACACCTTC.

This clonotype appeared a few times. The germline gene is not matched at one end of the junction; a read error may be the cause. The chain's CDR3 is CARRGQGTYEQYF. CDR3 in DNA: TGTGCCCGCAGGGGACAGGGGACTTACGAGCAGTACTTC. The chain recombines TRBV28 with TRBJ2-7, with TRBD1 identical over 10 bases. The CDR3 totals 13 residues. Germline CDR1 is MDHEN and CDR2 is SYDVKM.

For this clonotype: An end of the junction does not agree with germline; a read error may underlie this. The rearrangement links TRBV5-6 to TRBJ2-1, with D maybe TRBD2 (5 bases). Germline V lookup: CDR1 SGHDT, CDR2 YYEEEE. This CDR3 is 17 amino acids long. CDR3 DNA sequence: TGTGCCAGCAACTTGGAGAGGGTCGTAGACTCCTACAATGAGCAGTTCTTC. Protein sequence: CASNLERVVDSYNEQFF.

About this clonotype itself: Relative to the germline gene, one junction end is altered; a read error may explain this. This sequence joins TRBV6-5 and TRBJ1-2; 7 bases are a match to TRBD1. Germline V gives CDR1 MNHEY, CDR2 SVGAGI. The CDR3 contains 13 residues. This CDR3 is CASCCQGGDGYTF. CDR3 sequence (DNA): TGTGCCAGCTGTTGCCAGGGGGGGGATGGTTACACCTTC.

V and J are TRBV30 and TRBJ2-7; 8 bases map to TRBD2. The germline V gene encodes CDR1 GTSNPN and CDR2 SVGIG (reference sequence). J was trimmed by 6 bases and V by 3 bases; bases with no gene match: 13. The CDR3 contains 15 residues. CDR3 residues: CAWRRSSGTPSEQYF. CDR3 sequence (DNA): TGTGCCTGGAGGCGAAGTAGCGGGACTCCCTCCGAGCAGTACTTC.

J is TRBJ2-5 and V is TRBV6-6; 8 nucleotides line up with TRBD1. The V segment lost 9 bases and the J segment 4 bases; nucleotides outside the gene matches: 13. CDR1 is MNHNY, CDR2 SVGAGI, per germline (reference sequence). The CDR3 contains 15 residues. CDR3 nucleotide sequence: TGTGCCAGAAGATCCCCCGGTACAGGGGGAGAGACCCAGTACTTC. It codes for CARRSPGTGGETQYF.

This clonotype was seen many times. The rearrangement links TRBV13 to TRBJ1-2, with 10 bases aligning to TRBD1. Looked up from germline, CDR1 is PRHDT and CDR2 is FYEKMQ (reference sequence). Unmatched junction bases numbered 8, after V lost 6 bases and J lost 4 bases. The CDR3 is 15 amino acids. The CDR3 region has the DNA TGTGCCAGCAGTACCGGACAGGGGGGAGCCTATGGCTACACCTTC. As protein: CASSTGQGGAYGYTF. The whole variable domain, filled in from reference TRBV13 and TRBJ1-2, reads AAGVIQSPRHLIKEKRETATLKCYPIPRHDTVYWYQQGPGQDPQFLISFYEKMQSDKGSIPDRFSAQQFSDYHSELNMSSLELGDSALYFCASSTGQGGAYGYTFGSGTRLTVV.

DNA of the CDR3: TGTGCCAGCAGCTCTGTGGGGACGCGGGGGCAGTTCTTC. Translation gives CASSSVGTRGQFF. This chain uses TRBV7-8 with TRBJ2-1; weak D call: TRBD2 (6 bases). The CDR3 is 13 amino acids. Germline-derived CDR1 and CDR2 are SGHVS and FQNEAQ. Trimming left V 4 bases short and J 12 bases short, with 16 bases between. Looking up the rest from reference TRBV7-8 and TRBJ2-1 gives the full variable domain: GAGVSQSPRYKVAKRGQDVALRCDPISGHVSLFWYQQALGQGPEFLTYFQNEAQLDKSGLPSDRFFAERPEGSVSTLKIQRTQQEDSAVYLCASSSVGTRGQFFGPGTRLTVL.

Regarding this clonotype: With a much larger clone just one base away, this may be a read error. The gene calls are TRBV20-1 and TRBJ2-1, with 8 bases aligning to TRBD1. This CDR3 is built from 14 residues. CDR1 and CDR2 from the germline V gene are DFQATT and SNEGSKA (reference sequence). The CDR3 loop reads CSVQTGVSYDEQFF. As DNA, the CDR3 is TGCAGTGTCCAGACAGGGGTGTCCTACGATGAGCAGTTCTTC.